These 30 T cell receptor beta chains were sequenced from one sample in a study of blood T cell repertoires in COVID-19. Data came from immunoSEQ multiplex PCR; TCRdb stores just in-frame clones and leaves some out. The sample includes 150,000 to 200,000 clones, around 89% of them seen just once. Sequenced: peripheral blood. Receptors were obtained from a man aged 45-65 years with acute or convalescent COVID-19.

The chain uses TRBV11-2 and TRBJ2-5; no firm D call. Germline-derived CDR1 and CDR2 are SGHAT and FQNNGV. The CDR3 has 13 residues. V was trimmed by 5 bases and J by 2 bases, leaving 9 bases between them. The CDR3 DNA is TGTGCCAGCAGCCCCGGGTCACAAGAGACCCAGTACTTC. Its protein product is CASSPGSQETQYF.

There are a few counts of this clone. The chain uses TRBV7-2 and TRBJ2-2, with 9 bases that match TRBD2. Germline CDR1 and CDR2: SGHTA and FQGNSA. This CDR3 has 16 residues. The trim removed 1 base at V and 4 bases at J, leaving 4 bases unmatched. The CDR3 nucleotides read TGTGCCAGCAGCTTAGTGCGCGGGGGGGCCACCGGGGAGCTGTTTTTT. It translates to CASSLVRGGATGELFF. The entire variable domain, with the rest obtained from reference TRBV7-2 and TRBJ2-2, is as follows: GAGVSQSPSNKVTEKGKDVELRCDPISGHTALYWYRQSLGQGLEFLIYFQGNSAPDKSGLPSDRFSAERTGGSVSTLTIQRTQQEDSAVYLCASSLVRGGATGELFFGEGSRLTVL.

The V call is TRBV30, the J call TRBJ1-4, with 7 bases fitting TRBD1. The V gene end was trimmed by 0 bases and the J gene end by 10 bases; junction bases not matched to a gene: 11. The germline V gene encodes CDR1 GTSNPN and CDR2 SVGIG (reference sequence). The CDR3 contains 15 residues. CDR3 protein: CAWSVPWDSGRKLFF. The CDR3, as DNA: TGTGCCTGGAGTGTACCCTGGGACAGCGGCAGAAAACTGTTTTTT.

J is TRBJ2-3 and V is TRBV19, with TRBD1 matching 10 bases. This CDR3 has 16 amino acids. Trimming at V came to 3 bases and at J to 1 base, leaving 4 bases not matched to a gene. Germline CDR1 LNHDA, CDR2 SQIVND (reference sequence). CDR3 in DNA: TGTGCCAGTAGTATTTTAGGACAGGGGGGCACAGATACGCAGTATTTT. Translating it yields CASSILGQGGTDTQYF.

For the CDR3, the DNA is TGTGCCAGCAGCCCGGGCCTGGGGCGATCACACGAGCAGTACTTC. Protein product: CASSPGLGRSHEQYF. The chain is built from TRBV11-2 and TRBJ2-7; maybe TRBD1 (5 bases). Germline V gene sequence: CDR1 SGHAT, CDR2 FQNNGV. Trimming left V 5 bases short and J 5 bases short, with 19 bases between. This CDR3 region has 15 residues.

The V gene is TRBV4-1, the J gene TRBJ2-7; no clear D gene. Germline V gives CDR1 MGHRA, CDR2 YSYEKL. This CDR3 contains 14 residues. V shed 1 base and J shed 3 bases, with 10 bases lying between them. The CDR3 nucleotides are TGCGCCAGCAGCCAAGCGGAGAGCGACTACGAGCAGTACTTC. Its protein is CASSQAESDYEQYF.

The CDR3 loop is CASSQDSSNTGELFF. CDR3 coding DNA: TGTGCCAGCAGCCAGGACAGTTCGAACACCGGGGAGCTGTTTTTT. The gene calls are TRBV7-3 and TRBJ2-2, with D possibly matching TRBD1 (6 bases). Germline V gives CDR1 SGHTA, CDR2 FQGTGA. V lost 5 bases and J lost 0, with 10 bases in between. The CDR3 is 15 amino acids. Together with reference TRBV7-3 and TRBJ2-2, the CDR3 gives the full variable domain: GAGVSQTPSNKVTEKGKYVELRCDPISGHTALYWYRQSLGQGPEFLIYFQGTGAADDSGLPNDRFFAVRPEGSVSTLKIQRTERGDSAVYLCASSQDSSNTGELFFGEGSRLTVL.

V gene TRBV5-1 combines with J gene TRBJ2-3; 14 bases are a match to TRBD2. Germline V gene lookup returns CDR1 SGHRS and CDR2 YFSETQ. CDR3 length equals 17 residues. Trimming at V came to 0 bases and at J to 3 bases, leaving 3 bases not matched to a gene. The CDR3, as DNA: TGCGCCAGCAGCTTGGGACTAGCGGGGGGGAGGACAGATACGCAGTATTTT. This codes for CASSLGLAGGRTDTQYF.

The V gene is TRBV4-1, the J gene TRBJ2-7, with 7 bases that match TRBD1. The V and J ends lost 5 bases and 6 bases, in that order; junction bases with no gene match: 7. The CDR3 sequence is 13 residues long. In germline, CDR1 is MGHRA, CDR2 YSYEKL. CDR3: CASSTTGSPEQYF. The CDR3 DNA follows: TGCGCCAGCAGCACGACAGGGAGCCCCGAGCAGTACTTC.

In regard to this clone: This specimen includes other DNA sequences encoding the same CDR3. CDR3 protein: CASRTGGNQPQHF. The CDR3 DNA sequence: TGTGCCAGCCGAACAGGGGGCAATCAGCCCCAGCATTTT. The rearrangement links TRBV28 to TRBJ1-5, with 7 bases aligning to TRBD1. V lost 8 bases to trimming and J lost 2 bases; unmatched junction nucleotides: 3. Germline lookup yields CDR1 MDHEN and CDR2 SYDVKM. The CDR3 runs 13 residues.

The rearrangement links TRBV30 to TRBJ2-2; TRBD2 agrees at 15 bases. J was trimmed by 0 bases and V by 0 bases; bases with no gene match: 8. The length of the CDR3 is 20 residues. The germline V gene has CDR1 GTSNPN and CDR2 SVGIG (reference sequence). The CDR3 reads CAWSVPGLAGGKANTGELFF. Written as DNA, the CDR3 is TGTGCCTGGAGTGTACCAGGACTAGCGGGGGGGAAGGCGAACACCGGGGAGCTGTTTTTT.

To note about this clone: The sample holds other DNA sequences that translate to the same CDR3. The V gene is TRBV28, the J gene TRBJ1-4; 7 bases are shared with TRBD1. The CDR3 is 15 residues long. Per germline, CDR1 MDHEN and CDR2 SYDVKM. The trim removed 1 base at V and 7 bases at J, leaving 6 bases unmatched. This CDR3 is CASSLFGRGSEKLFF. In DNA form, the CDR3 reads TGTGCCAGCAGTTTATTTGGCAGGGGGAGTGAAAAACTGTTTTTT.

The rearrangement links TRBV6-1 to TRBJ1-2, with D perhaps TRBD1 (6 bases). Looked up from germline, CDR1 is MNHNS and CDR2 is SASEGT. V lost 3 bases, J lost 3 bases, and 8 bases lay in between. The CDR3 is 13 residues long. The CDR3 spells CASSDAGDYGYTF. The CDR3 nucleotides read TGTGCCAGCAGTGACGCAGGGGACTATGGCTACACCTTC.

The chain joins TRBV27 to TRBJ1-2; D may be TRBD1 (6 bases). The CDR3 covers 13 residues. V lost 8 bases and J lost 0, with 10 bases in between. In germline, CDR1 is MNHEY, CDR2 SMNVEV (reference sequence). CDR3 in amino acids: CASGGFPNYGYTF. For the CDR3, the DNA is TGTGCCAGCGGGGGCTTTCCTAACTATGGCTACACCTTC.

The chain recombines TRBV29-1 with TRBJ2-7, with D perhaps matching TRBD1 (6 bases). The CDR3 loop spans 12 amino acids. Germline lookup yields CDR1 SQVTM and CDR2 ANQGSEA. V lost 6 bases to trimming and J lost 0 bases, with 9 bases between them. The CDR3 spells CSVGQSSYEQYF. The CDR3 coding sequence is TGCAGCGTCGGACAGAGCTCCTACGAGCAGTACTTC.

The chain employs TRBV10-1 and TRBJ2-2, with D perhaps TRBD2 (5 bases). Germline lookup yields CDR1 WNHNN and CDR2 SYGVQD (reference sequence). The CDR3 loop spans 12 amino acids. The V gene lost 3 bases and the J gene lost 8 bases, with 7 bases spanning the gap. Written as DNA, the CDR3 is TGCGCCAGCAGTGACGGGATAGGGGAGCTGTTTTTT. Encoded protein: CASSDGIGELFF.

This chain joins TRBV5-1 and TRBJ2-7; D might be TRBD1 (5 bases). V lost 6 bases, J lost 4 bases, and 14 bases lay in between. The CDR3 spans 13 residues. Per germline, CDR1 SGHRS and CDR2 YFSETQ. CDR3: CASNQGRGYEQYF. For the CDR3, the DNA is TGCGCCAGCAATCAGGGAAGGGGTTACGAGCAGTACTTC.

This rearrangement joins TRBV2 to TRBJ2-1, with D uncertain. The ends were cut back, 6 bases at V and 5 bases at J, with 11 bases in the middle. The CDR3 contains 13 residues. Looked up from germline, CDR1 is SNHLY and CDR2 is FYNNEI. The CDR3 protein is CASRLGPNNEQFF. In DNA, the CDR3 is TGTGCCAGCAGGTTGGGCCCTAACAATGAGCAGTTCTTC.

V gene TRBV5-6 combines with J gene TRBJ2-4, with 7 bases that match TRBD1. Germline V lookup: CDR1 SGHDT, CDR2 YYEEEE. The length of the CDR3 is 15 residues. With V trimmed by 4 bases and J by 4 bases, 8 bases remained unmatched. CDR3 DNA: TGTGCCAGCAGCGTTACCGGGACAGCTAAAAACATTCAGTACTTC. It translates to CASSVTGTAKNIQYF.

V gene TRBV6-5 combines with J gene TRBJ1-2; D ambiguous. The length of the CDR3 is 13 residues. The germline V gene encodes CDR1 MNHEY and CDR2 SVGAGI. Trimming cost V 2 bases and J 4 bases, with 8 bases left between them. CDR3: CASSYELGYGYTF. CDR3 in DNA: TGTGCCAGCAGTTACGAGCTAGGCTATGGCTACACCTTC.

The CDR3: CASRPRGRGNQPQHF. CDR3 DNA: TGTGCCAGCAGACCTAGGGGGCGCGGCAATCAGCCCCAGCATTTT. This chain joins TRBV6-5 and TRBJ1-5, with 7 bases that match TRBD1. Germline V gene sequence: CDR1 MNHEY, CDR2 SVGAGI. The CDR3 is 15 amino acids. V dropped 6 bases and J dropped 2; count of bases not matched to a gene: 7.

The sample holds one count of this clone. This chain links TRBV7-2 with TRBJ1-4; a possible D gene is TRBD1 (5 bases). CDR3 length: 14 amino acids. V gave up 6 bases and J gave up 4 bases, with 12 bases separating them. Germline V CDR1 and CDR2: SGHTA, FQGNSA. This CDR3 reads CASSLTGSNEKLFF. The CDR3, as DNA: TGTGCCAGCAGTTTAACAGGAAGTAATGAAAAACTGTTTTTT.

The rearrangement links TRBV5-4 to TRBJ2-1, with 9 bases aligning to TRBD2. This CDR3 contains 20 residues. The V gene end was trimmed by 4 bases and the J gene end by 1 base; junction bases not matched to a gene: 18. The germline V gene encodes CDR1 SGHNT and CDR2 YYREEE (reference sequence). The CDR3 loop is CASSPRQGPSGAKSYNEQFF. The DNA for the CDR3 is TGTGCCAGCAGCCCGAGACAGGGTCCTAGCGGGGCTAAATCCTACAATGAGCAGTTCTTC.

The rearrangement joins TRBV19 to TRBJ1-4; D gene unclear. Trimming removed 1 base at V and 4 bases at J, with 13 bases between. The CDR3 has 16 residues. CDR1 LNHDA and CDR2 SQIVND come from the germline V gene (reference sequence). This chain's CDR3 is CASSIGRRRDNEKLFF. The CDR3 DNA is TGTGCCAGTAGTATAGGAAGAAGGAGGGATAATGAAAAACTGTTTTTT.

The rearrangement links TRBV11-1 to TRBJ2-3; 9 bases match TRBD1. The CDR3 contains 16 residues. CDR1 is SGHAT and CDR2 is FQDESV in the germline V gene (reference sequence). The trim removed 5 bases at V and 2 bases at J, leaving 8 bases unmatched. In DNA form, the CDR3 reads TGTGCCAGCAGCCCTCCCGGGACAGGGTCCACAGATACGCAGTATTTT. Translating gives CASSPPGTGSTDTQYF.

Only one count was recorded for this clone. This rearrangement joins TRBV7-2 to TRBJ2-1; 8 bases align to TRBD2. The length of the CDR3 is 13 residues. Germline V lookup: CDR1 SGHTA, CDR2 FQGNSA. V lost 5 bases to trimming and J lost 9 bases; unmatched junction nucleotides: 6. CDR3: CASSKLADGEQFF. Written as DNA, the CDR3 is TGTGCCAGCAGCAAACTAGCGGACGGTGAGCAGTTCTTC.

V gene TRBV5-1 combines with J gene TRBJ2-1, with 12 bases that match TRBD2. Trimming took 7 bases from V and 4 from J; bases not matched to a gene: 3. The CDR3 loop spans 14 amino acids. Germline V gene lookup returns CDR1 SGHRS and CDR2 YFSETQ. The CDR3 DNA reads as TGCGCCAGCGCTAGCGGGGGGGTATACAATGAGCAGTTCTTC. It yields the protein CASASGGVYNEQFF.

This rearrangement joins TRBV5-5 to TRBJ1-2, with 9 bases matching TRBD1. Germline V lookup: CDR1 SGHKS, CDR2 YYEKEE (reference sequence). The length of the CDR3 is 14 residues. The J segment lost 8 bases and the V segment lost 4 bases, leaving 9 bases of the junction unmatched. DNA for the CDR3: TGTGCCAGCAGCCAGGGACAGGGATATTGGGGCTACACCTTC. Residues: CASSQGQGYWGYTF.

The chain uses TRBV28 and TRBJ2-7, with a possible D match to TRBD2 (6 bases). Per the germline V gene, CDR1 is MDHEN and CDR2 is SYDVKM. Trimming removed 2 bases at V and 3 bases at J, with 11 bases between. This CDR3 contains 14 residues. The CDR3 spells CASSLPRGYYEQYF. Here the CDR3 DNA reads TGTGCCAGCAGTTTACCTCGGGGGTACTACGAGCAGTACTTC.

The chain's CDR3 is CASSHRPSGNTIYF. DNA for the CDR3: TGTGCCAGCAGTCACAGACCCTCTGGAAACACCATATATTTT. The chain is built from TRBV28 and TRBJ1-3; D call uncertain. This CDR3 is built from 14 residues. Trimming shortened V by 5 bases and J by 0 bases, and 8 bases separated the two germline ends. Germline V gene lookup returns CDR1 MDHEN and CDR2 SYDVKM.